This TCR beta chain emerged from a study of cytomegalovirus exposure and HLA in healthy donors (dated by TCRdb to the late 2010s). About the full investigation: In an earlier analysis of fewer than 750 of the donors, 250 to 350 Gb of sequence data and approximately 100 million unique TCR beta sequences from 150 million to 200 million T cells were reported. An early release that covered roughly 600 HLA-typed donors contained approximately 300 gigabases of sequencing data and tens of millions of unique TCR sequences. The genetic ancestry cluster associated with self-reported Caucasian donors included around four fifths of the 300 to 450 genotyped donors. The aim of the study was to test whether cataloging public T cell receptors could identify signatures of past pathogen exposure. The study profiled the T cell repertoires of 666 subjects by immunosequencing and related them to cytomegalovirus serostatus. In addition to the first cohort of approximately 670 subjects, a separate validation cohort of 100 to 150 different subjects was used. To predict cytomegalovirus infection status, the study brought together high-throughput TCR immunosequencing, statistical association of individual TCRs with disease status, and machine learning. In a later analysis, previously published TCR beta repertoires from some 640 donors were re-analyzed and high-resolution HLA genotyping was added so that TCR occurrence patterns could be studied. Rather than using new phenotypic data, the later analysis identified candidate immune exposures from TCR beta sequences and from how often those sequences occurred across donors. An earlier analysis of approximately 580 of the donors used high-throughput TCR beta sequencing to judge whether each TCR beta V gene segment behaved as functional or pseudogenic. Alongside the repertoire data, information on donor age, sex, ethnicity and CMV serostatus was compiled. In a later genetic analysis, genome-wide SNP genotypes for about 55% of the roughly 670 donors were used, and that subset was treated as a discovery cohort. All discovery cohort repertoires had been generated using a single sequencing platform. Class I and class II HLA loci were covered by the typing at four-digit resolution. The number of typed donors differed by locus: about 620-630 for A, B, C, DRB1 and DQB1; some 500 for DQA1; 606 for DPA1; and roughly 470 for DPB1. Roughly five DR-DQ haplotypes were treated as single units for association and clustering because of strong linkage in the cohort. On average, 235,054 unique TCR beta nucleotide sequences were sequenced per donor among several hundred genotyped donors of the cohort, with 15% to 20% of those sequences being non-productive. What the authors observed across the whole study: A further reported finding was that TCR beta sequences accurately predicted the HLA-A and HLA-B alleles for most subjects in the first cohort. Some 15 rarely observed V segments, including chromosome 9 orphons, were excluded from the earlier analysis of approximately 500 of the donors because counts were too low. A later analysis reported that several top co-occurrence clusters appeared linked to parvovirus B19, influenza, CMV and Epstein-Barr virus. A cluster of highly shared sequence variants was judged likely to be a technical artifact of the sequencing pipeline. In a later analysis, most CMV-associated TCR beta chains were found to appear HLA-restricted, with HLA associations seemingly driven largely by CMV exposure. Because HLA typing was unavailable for some donors at each locus, only the typed subset was used in association tests. Only TCR beta chains were sequenced in this cohort, and the absence of alpha or paired-chain data limited detectable features. An association between a missense DCLRE1C variant and V-gene and J-gene trimming of TCR beta chains was found in a later genetic analysis and replicated in an independent cohort. When HLA alleles, especially DR and DQ, strongly co-occurred, TCR associations were difficult to assign to individual alleles. A later analysis found that TCR association rates varied across HLA loci, with DRB1 alleles showing the most associated TCRs and HLA-C alleles the fewest. The classifier was reported to diagnose cytomegalovirus status with high specificity and sensitivity in both the original and validation cohorts. In vitro tests confirmed that a few of the cytomegalovirus-associated TCR beta chains recognize cytomegalovirus antigens. An earlier analysis of around 600 of the donors showed that most TCR beta V segments appeared in productive rearrangements either about 87% or about 30% of the time, which broadly matched IMGT annotations. Specific HLA alleles were associated with 15,000 to 20,000 TCR beta sequences at a false discovery rate of 0.05 in a later analysis. Roughly uniform sequencing depth across donors was assumed in presence/absence analyses, although this assumption may not hold. In a later genetic analysis, fewer N-insertions in productive TCRs were reported among donors in an Asian-associated ancestry cluster than the 666-donor mean. The study listed 170 or so TCR beta chains as associated with cytomegalovirus. It was suggested by the authors that the approach could potentially be generalized to other disease states and immunological phenotypes. Across donors, most TCR sequences were observed very rarely, whereas some public TCRs were present in many individuals. Correlated functional status among segregating V segments might reflect linkage disequilibrium, but an unknown experimental factor could not be ruled out. Compared with equally common non-associated chains, HLA-associated TCR beta chains in a later analysis were more clonally expanded and had lower generation probabilities. Because the 87-base-pair reads could not distinguish some IMGT-functional V segments, including TRBV6-2 and TRBV6-3, those segments were excluded. Immune exposure information for the cohort was limited to CMV serostatus.

Details on this clone: Its antigen is not yet known. No base qualities exist here, and no much larger clone lies one base off it.

To prepare the library, the immunoSEQ multiplex PCR assay was applied. For the multiplex PCR, a mixture combining 60 forward primers for TCR Vbeta segments and 13 reverse primers for TCR Jbeta segments was used. A multiplex PCR assay on genomic DNA amplified the CDR3 region of rearranged TCR beta genes. On the Illumina HiSeq System, the amplified TCR beta libraries were sequenced as 87-base-pair reads. On the study's bioinformatics: In a later analysis, tens of millions of unique TCR beta chains were counted across the roughly 610 repertoires, and roughly 11 million of these chains were shared by at least two donors. A nearest-neighbor algorithm error-corrected the raw reads and collapsed the reads into unique sequences, merging closely related sequences to remove PCR and sequencing errors. Alignment of CDR3 sequences to IMGT reference sequences was used to assign V, D and J gene segments. Each retained sequence needed at least a six-nucleotide match to both a V gene segment and a J gene segment. A rearrangement counted as productive if the CDR3 had no stop codons and remained in frame with V and J, and every other rearrangement counted as non-productive. Following IMGT convention, CDR3 was defined as the stretch from the second conserved V-encoded cysteine to the conserved J-encoded phenylalanine. Sequences without an unambiguous match to a single V gene segment were excluded from the earlier analysis of 450 to 650 of the donors. An earlier analysis of 450 to 650 of the donors called V segments functional above 56.7% productive rearrangements and segregating when the between-donor standard deviation exceeded 5%. A statistical classification framework was built to diagnose cytomegalovirus status from the catalog of TCR beta chain sequences. In a later analysis, TCR nucleotide sequences were compared against IMGT/GENE-DB human TR gene sequences so that V and J genes could be assigned. The TCRdist pipeline was used in a later analysis to assign CDR3 sequences and most-parsimonious VDJ recombination scenarios. In a later analysis, each TCR beta chain was defined by its CDR3 amino acid sequence together with its V-gene family, and reads without a unique V-gene family were excluded. In a later analysis, 500 to 700 highly shared, low-generation-probability nucleotide sequences were removed to address suspected cross-contamination and a sequencing artifact. For each public chain, a later analysis derived a clonal expansion index from normalized ranks of inferred template counts within each repertoire. In a later analysis, generation probabilities were computed using a VDJ recombination model fitted to out-of-frame rearrangements, and the results were checked against IGoR. A later analysis scored TCR-TCR, TCR-HLA and TCR-CMV co-occurrence with hypergeometric tests, applying a repertoire-size bias correction to TCR pairs. A later analysis estimated false discovery rates by permuting HLA or CMV assignments 20 times. In a later analysis, co-occurring TCRs were grouped using DBSCAN, with TCRdist sequence similarity added in when clustering inside HLA-allele-positive subsets. Repertoires with fewer than 30,000 or more than 120,000 public chains were left out of co-occurrence clustering, as were five repertoires with anomalous nucleotide sharing. This immuneACCESS table, as held by TCRdb, lists in-frame sequences with V and J called but not all clones. Of the missing ones, under half trace to an unresolved V gene in checked studies; the others have no known cause. That table furnishes V, J and clone size, whereas the DNA furnished D and trimming. The sample has roughly 160,000 clones on record, about 85% of them singletons. Together, the top ten hold over 2.5% of the sample.

The cohort consisted of more than 650 healthy bone marrow donors. At the time of sampling, every cohort member was nominally healthy, though immune exposures that went unrecorded were likely present. The donor was CMV seropositive and was included in the group of almost 300 seropositive cohort members. A peripheral blood sample was collected from each donor, and TCR beta sequencing was performed on peripheral blood mononuclear cells. The Qiagen DNeasy Blood Extraction Kit was used to extract genomic DNA from the blood cell samples. The germline V gene gives CDR1 as SGHRS and CDR2 as YFSETQ. V was cut back by 3 bases and J by 4 bases, leaving a gap of 14 bases between them. Including the terminal cysteine and phenylalanine, the CDR3 comprises 15 residues. Here the CDR3 DNA is all that survives: 45 bases in frame from base 1.

The sequence is built from TRBV5-1 and TRBJ2-1; tentative D gene TRBD1, with 5 bases matching. The TCR originated in a man in his thirties or forties in good health and CMV-seropositive. The sequencing input was PBMCs. The CDR3 has the sequence CASSSDRAPYNEQFF. The DNA sequence reads TGCGCCAGCAGCTCAGACAGAGCCCCTTACAATGAGCAGTTCTTC.